The 23 T cell receptor beta chains in this list originate from one sample, sequenced in a study of blood T cell repertoires in COVID-19. TCRdb's table, derived via immunoSEQ multiplex PCR, lists solely in-frame clones and lacks some. The sample has 65,000 or so clones, under 80% seen once. Sequences were obtained from PBMCs or T cells enriched from blood (not recorded which). The receptors were sampled from a woman aged 55-70 years who had been exposed to COVID-19.

The genes are TRBV19 and TRBJ2-1; 7 positions match TRBD2. This CDR3 spans 15 amino acids. Germline-derived CDR1 and CDR2 are LNHDA and SQIVND (reference sequence). With 7 bases clipped from V and 4 bases from J, the junction kept 10 bases outside the gene matches. CDR3 in amino acids: CASTRSGEPYNEQFF. CDR3 nucleotide sequence: TGTGCCAGTACTCGGAGCGGGGAGCCTTACAATGAGCAGTTCTTC.

A few counts support this clone. The chain has TRBV6-6 and TRBJ2-2; 7 nucleotides match TRBD1. The CDR3 is 16 residues long. In germline, CDR1 is MNHNY, CDR2 SVGAGI (reference sequence). The V and J ends lost 7 bases and 0 bases, in that order; junction bases with no gene match: 8. CDR3 DNA: TGTGCCAGCAAGAGAAGTGGACAGGCGAACACCGGGGAGCTGTTTTTT. Protein product: CASKRSGQANTGELFF.

The chain links TRBV15 to TRBJ2-3, with D perhaps matching TRBD1 (6 bases). This CDR3 region has 13 residues. Germline V lookup: CDR1 LNHNV, CDR2 YYDKDF (reference sequence). The V end was cut by 6 bases, the J end by 3 bases, with 10 bases between. CDR3 DNA sequence: TGTGCCACCAGAGAACAGGGAACAGATACGCAGTATTTT. Translated, it gives CATREQGTDTQYF. The whole variable domain, remainder taken from reference TRBV15 and TRBJ2-3, is DAMVIQNPRYQVTQFGKPVTLSCSQTLNHNVMYWYQQKSSQAPKLLFHYYDKDFNNEADTPDNFQSRRPNTSFCFLDIRSPGLGDTAMYLCATREQGTDTQYFGPGTRLTVL.

CDR3 bases: TGTGCCACCTACCCCGGAGGGGATTTAGAGACCCAGTACTTC. Protein: CATYPGGDLETQYF. The V call is TRBV10-3, the J call TRBJ2-5, with a tentative D call TRBD2 (6 bases). The V and J ends lost 10 bases and 4 bases respectively, with 19 bases between them. Per germline, CDR1 ENHRY and CDR2 SYGVKD. There are 14 residues in the CDR3.

The gene calls are TRBV5-6 and TRBJ1-1; TRBD1 is a possible D gene (6 bases). Germline V gives CDR1 SGHDT, CDR2 YYEEEE. The CDR3 runs 11 residues. The ends were cut back, 1 base at V and 8 bases at J, with 6 bases in the middle. The CDR3 sequence: CASSLTGEAFF. CDR3 DNA sequence: TGTGCCAGCAGCTTGACAGGGGAAGCTTTCTTT.

This clone was counted only a few times. Other DNA sequences in the same sample also yield this CDR3. Written as DNA, the CDR3 is TGTGCCAGCCGTAGCTCCTACGAGCAGTACTTC. Protein sequence: CASRSSYEQYF. The chain employs TRBV7-9 and TRBJ2-7; no firm D call. The CDR3 extends over 11 amino acids. With 8 bases removed from V and 0 bases from J, the gap between germline ends came to 5 bases. The germline V gene encodes CDR1 SEHNR and CDR2 FQNEAQ (reference sequence).

The chain employs TRBV6-5 and TRBJ1-5, with D unresolved. Germline CDR1 reads MNHEY; CDR2 reads SVGAGI. V was trimmed by 2 bases and J by 11 bases, leaving 16 bases between them. This CDR3 region has 14 residues. The CDR3 reads CASSYRPGIRAQHF. The CDR3 DNA reads TGTGCCAGCAGTTACCGGCCCGGGATTAGGGCCCAGCATTTT.

The chain recombines TRBV7-3 with TRBJ2-3, with 9 bases that match TRBD1. The CDR3 contains 15 residues. J gave up 3 bases and V 4 bases, and 5 bases lay outside the gene matches. Per the germline V gene, CDR1 is SGHTA and CDR2 is FQGTGA. The chain's CDR3 is CASSSGTGRTDTQYF. The CDR3 nucleotides are TGTGCCAGCAGCTCCGGGACAGGGAGGACAGATACGCAGTATTTT.

The rearrangement joins TRBV5-1 to TRBJ1-2; TRBD1 aligns across 7 bases. V shed 0 bases and J 2 bases; nucleotides not matched to a gene: 7. This CDR3 has 16 residues. In germline, CDR1 is SGHRS, CDR2 YFSETQ. The CDR3 region has the DNA TGCGCCAGCAGCTTGGAGTACAGGGGACAAAACTATGGCTACACCTTC. This encodes CASSLEYRGQNYGYTF.

V gene TRBV4-3 combines with J gene TRBJ2-3; the D is unclear. CDR1 and CDR2 from the germline V gene are LGHNA and YSLEER. V was shortened by 3 bases and J by 0 bases, with 13 bases between the two germline ends. The CDR3 contains 16 residues. CDR3 DNA sequence: TGCGCCAGCAGCCATGTTAGGAGTACTAGCACAGATACGCAGTATTTT. Residues: CASSHVRSTSTDTQYF.

The chain couples TRBV19 to TRBJ1-3; D not certain. The germline V gene has CDR1 LNHDA and CDR2 SQIVND (reference sequence). This CDR3 comprises 14 residues. The V and J ends lost 8 bases and 1 base respectively, with 12 bases between them. CDR3 sequence: CASSEARSGNTIYF. Written as DNA, the CDR3 is TGTGCCAGTTCGGAGGCCAGGTCTGGAAACACCATATATTTT.

The gene calls are TRBV7-9 and TRBJ1-2; 10 bases line up with TRBD1. The V gene's germline CDR1 is SEHNR and CDR2 FQNEAQ (reference sequence). The V gene end was trimmed by 3 bases and the J gene end by 7 bases; junction bases not matched to a gene: 2. This CDR3 region has 13 residues. The CDR3 is CASSLDRGGGYTF. CDR3 nucleotides: TGTGCCAGCAGCTTGGACAGGGGGGGTGGCTACACCTTC.

In this sample, this clone turned up a few times. This chain joins TRBV6-5 and TRBJ1-5; possibly TRBD1 for D (5 bases). Germline lookup yields CDR1 MNHEY and CDR2 SVGAGI. The CDR3 extends over 15 amino acids. Trimming stripped 6 bases from V and 0 bases from J, with 12 bases between. CDR3 loop: CASRITGDSNQPQHF. CDR3 nucleotide sequence: TGTGCCAGCAGGATAACAGGTGATAGCAATCAGCCCCAGCATTTT.

Ten or more counts support this clone. The V gene is TRBV28, the J gene TRBJ1-1; D unclear. This CDR3 has 14 amino acids. CDR1 and CDR2 (germline): MDHEN, SYDVKM. With 3 bases removed from V and 11 bases from J, the gap between germline ends came to 19 bases. Here the CDR3 DNA reads TGTGCCAGCAGTTTCCGGGGTGGTAGGGCCACCGCTTTCTTT. Translation: CASSFRGGRATAFF. Together with reference TRBV28 and TRBJ1-1, the CDR3 gives the full variable domain: DVKVTQSSRYLVKRTGEKVFLECVQDMDHENMFWYRQDPGLGLRLIYFSYDVKMKEKGDIPEGYSVSREKKERFSLILESASTNQTSMYLCASSFRGGRATAFFGQGTRLTVV.

This clone was recorded only once. This chain joins TRBV11-2 and TRBJ1-1; D ambiguous. V was cut by 1 base and J by 2 bases, with 14 bases left in between. The CDR3 totals 16 residues. Germline-derived CDR1 and CDR2 are SGHAT and FQNNGV. This CDR3 reads CASSLALRARNTEAFF. The CDR3 DNA is TGTGCCAGCAGCTTAGCCTTGCGGGCCCGAAACACTGAAGCTTTCTTT.

This chain connects TRBV19 to TRBJ1-5; 7 bases match TRBD1. CDR3 length: 13 amino acids. V lost 10 bases and J lost 4; bases outside the gene matches: 7. CDR1 and CDR2 from the germline V gene are LNHDA and SQIVND (reference sequence). The CDR3 is CATKTRGNQPQHF. CDR3 DNA sequence: TGTGCCACCAAAACCAGGGGGAATCAGCCCCAGCATTTT.

This clone was seen a single time. The chain is built from TRBV12-3 or TRBV12-4 and TRBJ2-3; 7 nucleotides match TRBD1. V lost 3 bases to trimming and J lost 4 bases; unmatched junction nucleotides: 1. The CDR3 sequence is 13 residues long. The CDR3 reads CASSFTGADTQYF. The CDR3, as DNA: TGTGCCAGCAGTTTTACAGGGGCAGATACGCAGTATTTT.

The J gene is TRBJ2-1, the V gene TRBV11-2; 9 nucleotides agree with TRBD2. The germline gives CDR1 SGHAT, CDR2 FQNNGV. V was pared by 5 bases and J by 0 bases, with 5 bases of the junction left unmatched. This CDR3 contains 16 residues. The CDR3 spells CASSNSGGSSYNEQFF. CDR3 DNA sequence: TGTGCCAGCAGCAACAGCGGGGGGAGCTCCTACAATGAGCAGTTCTTC. The variable domain in full, with the rest retrieved from reference TRBV11-2 and TRBJ2-1, is EAGVAQSPRYKIIEKRQSVAFWCNPISGHATLYWYQQILGQGPKLLIQFQNNGVVDDSQLPKDRFSAERLKGVDSTLKIQPAKLEDSAVYLCASSNSGGSSYNEQFFGPGTRLTVL.

This clone has a count of ten or more. The V and J genes are TRBV10-1 and TRBJ1-6, with 8 bases aligning to TRBD1. The CDR3 length is 14 residues. V was clipped by 10 bases and J by 8 bases; unmatched bases: 10. Per the germline V gene, CDR1 is WNHNN and CDR2 is SYGVQD (reference sequence). CDR3 in amino acids: CATRPGQVHSPLHF. Here the CDR3 DNA reads TGCGCCACCAGACCGGGACAGGTACATTCACCCCTCCACTTT.

The CDR3 DNA is TGTGCCAGCAGTTCCCCAGGGTGGGGCTACACCTTC. The encoded protein is CASSSPGWGYTF. V and J are TRBV6-5 and TRBJ1-2; D possibly corresponds to TRBD1 (5 bases). The germline CDR1 and CDR2 sequences are MNHEY and SVGAGI. This CDR3 is 12 amino acids long. V shed 4 bases and J shed 8 bases, with 11 bases lying between them.

The CDR3 spells CASSRTGGDYGYTF. The CDR3, as DNA: TGTGCCAGCAGTCGGACAGGGGGCGACTATGGCTACACCTTC. This chain links TRBV28 with TRBJ1-2; TRBD1 agrees at 11 bases. V lost 5 bases to trimming and J lost 3 bases; unmatched junction nucleotides: 2. Germline CDR1 MDHEN, CDR2 SYDVKM. This CDR3 contains 14 residues.

This rearrangement joins TRBV5-4 to TRBJ2-3, with D tentatively TRBD2 (5 bases). CDR1 SGHNT and CDR2 YYREEE come from the germline V gene (reference sequence). This CDR3 has 16 amino acids. The V and J ends lost 0 bases and 2 bases respectively, with 13 bases between them. In DNA form, the CDR3 reads TGTGCCAGCAGCTTGGCGGCTAGCACCCACACAGATACGCAGTATTTT. It translates to CASSLAASTHTDTQYF.

The V call is TRBV7-9, the J call TRBJ2-1; D gene ambiguous. CDR1 and CDR2 from the germline V gene are SEHNR and FQNEAQ (reference sequence). This CDR3 is built from 12 residues. V was trimmed by 2 bases and J by 15 bases, leaving 14 bases between them. CDR3 bases: TGTGCCAGCAGCTTAAATAGCCTAGTTCTGTTCTTC. Residues: CASSLNSLVLFF.